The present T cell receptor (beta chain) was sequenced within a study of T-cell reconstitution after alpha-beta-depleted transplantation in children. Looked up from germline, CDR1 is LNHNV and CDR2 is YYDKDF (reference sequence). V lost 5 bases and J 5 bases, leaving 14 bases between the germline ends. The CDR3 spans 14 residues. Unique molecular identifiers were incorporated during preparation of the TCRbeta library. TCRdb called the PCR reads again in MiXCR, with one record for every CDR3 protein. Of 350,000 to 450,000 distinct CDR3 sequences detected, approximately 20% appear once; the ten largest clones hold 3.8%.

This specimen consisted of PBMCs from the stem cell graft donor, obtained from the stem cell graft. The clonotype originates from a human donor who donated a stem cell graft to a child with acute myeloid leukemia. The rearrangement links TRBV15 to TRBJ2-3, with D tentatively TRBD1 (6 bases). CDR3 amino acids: CATSARTQGDTQYF. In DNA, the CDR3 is TGTGCCACCAGCGCCCGGACACAGGGAGATACGCAGTATTTT.